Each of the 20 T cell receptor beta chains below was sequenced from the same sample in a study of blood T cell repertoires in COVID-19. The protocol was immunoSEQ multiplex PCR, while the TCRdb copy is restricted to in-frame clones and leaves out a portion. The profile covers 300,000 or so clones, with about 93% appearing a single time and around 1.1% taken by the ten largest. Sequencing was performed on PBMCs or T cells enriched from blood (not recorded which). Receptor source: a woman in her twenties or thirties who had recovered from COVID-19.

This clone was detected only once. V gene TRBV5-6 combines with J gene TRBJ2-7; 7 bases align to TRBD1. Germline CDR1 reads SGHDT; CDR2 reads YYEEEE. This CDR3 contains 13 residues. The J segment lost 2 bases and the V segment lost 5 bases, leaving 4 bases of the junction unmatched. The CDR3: CASSTGEAYEQYF. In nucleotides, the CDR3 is TGTGCCAGCAGTACAGGGGAAGCCTACGAGCAGTACTTC. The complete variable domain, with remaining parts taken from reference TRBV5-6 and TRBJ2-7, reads DAGVTQSPTHLIKTRGQQVTLRCSPKSGHDTVSWYQQALGQGPQFIFQYYEEEERQRGNFPDRFSGHQFPNYSSELNVNALLLGDSALYLCASSTGEAYEQYFGPGTRLTVT.

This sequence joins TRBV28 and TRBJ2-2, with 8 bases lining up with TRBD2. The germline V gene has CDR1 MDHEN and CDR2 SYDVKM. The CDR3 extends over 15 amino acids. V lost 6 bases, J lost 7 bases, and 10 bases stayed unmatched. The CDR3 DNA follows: TGTGCCAGCAGGAGCGGGAGATCCCGTTACGGGGAGCTGTTTTTT. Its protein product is CASRSGRSRYGELFF.

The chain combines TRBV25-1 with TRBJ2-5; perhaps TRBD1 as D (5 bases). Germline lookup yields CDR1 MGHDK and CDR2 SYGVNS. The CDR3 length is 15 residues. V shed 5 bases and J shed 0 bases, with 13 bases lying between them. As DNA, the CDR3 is TGTGCCAGCAGTATTAGGGGCACCTACCAAGAGACCCAGTACTTC. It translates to CASSIRGTYQETQYF.

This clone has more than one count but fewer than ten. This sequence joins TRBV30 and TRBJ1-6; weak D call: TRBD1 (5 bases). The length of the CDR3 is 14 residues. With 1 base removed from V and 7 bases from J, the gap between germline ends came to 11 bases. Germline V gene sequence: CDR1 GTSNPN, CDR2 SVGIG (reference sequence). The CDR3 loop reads CAWSGGQDNSPLHF. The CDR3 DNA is TGTGCCTGGAGTGGAGGACAAGACAATTCACCCCTCCACTTT.

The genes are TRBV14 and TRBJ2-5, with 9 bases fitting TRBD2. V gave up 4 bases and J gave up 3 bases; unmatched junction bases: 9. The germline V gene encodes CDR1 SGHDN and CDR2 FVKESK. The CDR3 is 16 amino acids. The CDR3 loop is CASSPSVLAGKETQYF. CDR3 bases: TGTGCCAGCAGCCCATCCGTCCTAGCGGGAAAAGAGACCCAGTACTTC. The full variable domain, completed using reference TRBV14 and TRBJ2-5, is EAGVTQFPSHSVIEKGQTVTLRCDPISGHDNLYWYRRVMGKEIKFLLHFVKESKQDESGMPNNRFLAERTGGTYSTLKVQPAELEDSGVYFCASSPSVLAGKETQYFGPGTRLLVL.

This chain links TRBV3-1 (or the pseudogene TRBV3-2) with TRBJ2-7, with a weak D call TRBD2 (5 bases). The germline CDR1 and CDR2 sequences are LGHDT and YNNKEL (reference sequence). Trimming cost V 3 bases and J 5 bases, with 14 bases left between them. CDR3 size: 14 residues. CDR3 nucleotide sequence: TGTGCCAGCAGCCAGCGGGCCCAAGGAAACGAGCAGTACTTC. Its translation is CASSQRAQGNEQYF.

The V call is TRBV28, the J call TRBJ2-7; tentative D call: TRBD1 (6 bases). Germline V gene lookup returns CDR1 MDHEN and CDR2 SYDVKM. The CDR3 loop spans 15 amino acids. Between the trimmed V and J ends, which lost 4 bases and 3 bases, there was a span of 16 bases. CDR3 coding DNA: TGTGCCAGCAGTTCACCTCGACAGGACAACTACGAGCAGTACTTC. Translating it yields CASSSPRQDNYEQYF.

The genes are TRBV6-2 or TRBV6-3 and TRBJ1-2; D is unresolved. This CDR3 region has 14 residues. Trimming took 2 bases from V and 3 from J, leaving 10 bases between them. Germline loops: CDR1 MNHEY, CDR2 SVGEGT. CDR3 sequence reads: CASSYATEYYGYTF. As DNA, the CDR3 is TGTGCCAGCAGTTACGCGACGGAGTACTATGGCTACACCTTC.

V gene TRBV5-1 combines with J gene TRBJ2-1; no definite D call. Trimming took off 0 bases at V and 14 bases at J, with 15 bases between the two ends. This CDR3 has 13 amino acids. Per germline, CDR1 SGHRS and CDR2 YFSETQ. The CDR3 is CASSLGDADSKFF. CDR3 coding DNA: TGCGCCAGCAGCTTGGGAGATGCGGATTCGAAGTTCTTC. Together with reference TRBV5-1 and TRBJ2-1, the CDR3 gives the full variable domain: KAGVTQTPRYLIKTRGQQVTLSCSPISGHRSVSWYQQTPGQGLQFLFEYFSETQRNKGNFPGRFSGRQFSNSRSEMNVSTLELGDSALYLCASSLGDADSKFFGPGTRLTVL.

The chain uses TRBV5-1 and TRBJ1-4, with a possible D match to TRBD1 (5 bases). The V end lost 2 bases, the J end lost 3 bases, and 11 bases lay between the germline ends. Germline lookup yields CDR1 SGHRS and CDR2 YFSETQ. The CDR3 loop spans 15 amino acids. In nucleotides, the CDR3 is TGCGCCAGCAGCTTCGTAGGGGCGGCTAATGAAAAACTGTTTTTT. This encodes CASSFVGAANEKLFF.

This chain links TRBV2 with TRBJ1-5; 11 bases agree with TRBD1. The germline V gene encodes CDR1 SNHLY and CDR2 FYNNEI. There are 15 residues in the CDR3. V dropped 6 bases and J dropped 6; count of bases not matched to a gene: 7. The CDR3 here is CASSWDRGTGQPQHF. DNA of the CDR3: TGTGCCAGCAGCTGGGACAGGGGGACCGGTCAGCCCCAGCATTTT.

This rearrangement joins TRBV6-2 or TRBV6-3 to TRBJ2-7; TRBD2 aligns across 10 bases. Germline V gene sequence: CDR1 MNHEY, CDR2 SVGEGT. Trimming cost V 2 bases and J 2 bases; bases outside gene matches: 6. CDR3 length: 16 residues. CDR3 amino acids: CASSYPTSGITYEQYF. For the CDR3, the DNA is TGTGCCAGCAGTTACCCTACTAGCGGGATCACCTACGAGCAGTACTTC.

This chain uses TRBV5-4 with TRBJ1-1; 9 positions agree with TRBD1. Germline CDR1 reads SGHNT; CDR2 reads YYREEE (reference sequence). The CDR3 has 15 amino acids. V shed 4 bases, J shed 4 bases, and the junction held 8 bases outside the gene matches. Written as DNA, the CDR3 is TGTGCCAGCAGCCTACAGGGGGCGCGTGGCACTGAAGCTTTCTTT. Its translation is CASSLQGARGTEAFF.

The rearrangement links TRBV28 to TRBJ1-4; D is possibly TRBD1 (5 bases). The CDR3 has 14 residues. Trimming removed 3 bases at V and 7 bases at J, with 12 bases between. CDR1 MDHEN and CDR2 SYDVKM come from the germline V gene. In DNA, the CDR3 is TGTGCCAGCAGTTTGAGGGGAGGTACTGAAAAACTGTTTTTT. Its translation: CASSLRGGTEKLFF.

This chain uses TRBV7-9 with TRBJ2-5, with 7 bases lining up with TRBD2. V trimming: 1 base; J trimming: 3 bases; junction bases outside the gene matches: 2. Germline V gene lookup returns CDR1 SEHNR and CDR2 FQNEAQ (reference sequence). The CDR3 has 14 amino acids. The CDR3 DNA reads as TGTGCCAGCAGCTTAGGCACTAGCGAAGAGACCCAGTACTTC. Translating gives CASSLGTSEETQYF.

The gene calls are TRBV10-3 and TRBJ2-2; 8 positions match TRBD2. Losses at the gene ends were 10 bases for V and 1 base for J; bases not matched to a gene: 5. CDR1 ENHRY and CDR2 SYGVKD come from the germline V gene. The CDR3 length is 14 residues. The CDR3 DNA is TGTGCCAGCATGACTAGCGAGAACACCGGGGAGCTGTTTTTT. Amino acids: CASMTSENTGELFF.

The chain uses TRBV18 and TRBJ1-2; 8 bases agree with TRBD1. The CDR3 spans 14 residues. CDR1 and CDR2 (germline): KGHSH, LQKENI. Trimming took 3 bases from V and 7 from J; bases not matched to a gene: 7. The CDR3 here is CASSPTIQGGGYTF. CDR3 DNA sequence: TGTGCCAGCTCACCCACCATACAGGGGGGTGGCTACACCTTC. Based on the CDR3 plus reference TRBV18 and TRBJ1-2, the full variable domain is NAGVMQNPRHLVRRRGQEARLRCSPMKGHSHVYWYRQLPEEGLKFMVYLQKENIIDESGMPKERFSAEFPKEGPSILRIQQVVRGDSAAYFCASSPTIQGGGYTFGSGTRLTVV.

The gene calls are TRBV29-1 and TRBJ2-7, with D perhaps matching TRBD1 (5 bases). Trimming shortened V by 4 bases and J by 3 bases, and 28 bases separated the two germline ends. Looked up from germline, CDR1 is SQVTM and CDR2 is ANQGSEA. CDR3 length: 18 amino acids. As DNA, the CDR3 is TGCAGCGTTGCCAAGGGGCCAGACTCCGTGGCGGTCATCTACGAGCAGTACTTC. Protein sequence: CSVAKGPDSVAVIYEQYF.

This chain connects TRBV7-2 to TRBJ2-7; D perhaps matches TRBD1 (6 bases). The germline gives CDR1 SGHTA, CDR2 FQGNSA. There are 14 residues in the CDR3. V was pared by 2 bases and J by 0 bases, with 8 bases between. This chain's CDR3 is CASSLRTASYEQYF. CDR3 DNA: TGTGCCAGCAGCTTAAGGACAGCCTCCTACGAGCAGTACTTC.

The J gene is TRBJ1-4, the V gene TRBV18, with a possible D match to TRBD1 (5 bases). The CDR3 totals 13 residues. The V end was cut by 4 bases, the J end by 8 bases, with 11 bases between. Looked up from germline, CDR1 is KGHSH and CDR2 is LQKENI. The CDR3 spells CASSLSRGEKLFF. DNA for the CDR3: TGTGCCAGCTCACTATCTAGGGGAGAAAAACTGTTTTTT.